The 10 T cell receptor beta chains below all came from one sample that was sequenced in a study of CD8 T cells in Susac syndrome. An amount of RNA that ranged from roughly 0.5 to 1 ug was reverse transcribed with random hexamers. TCRdb reprocessed the immunoSEQ multiplex PCR reads via MiXCR and lists one record per CDR3 protein. Here the sample spans 250,000 to 300,000 distinct CDR3 sequences, around 89% being singletons. Source material: CD8+ T cells from PBMCs. Receptors were obtained from a human donor with multiple sclerosis.

V is TRBV9 and J is TRBJ2-2; 9 positions agree with TRBD1. This CDR3 region has 15 residues. Looked up from germline, CDR1 is SGDLS and CDR2 is YYNGEE. V trimming: 3 bases; J trimming: 4 bases; junction bases outside the gene matches: 4. Written as DNA, the CDR3 is TGTGCCAGCAGCGGGCTACAGGGGGCCACCGGGGAGCTGTTTTTT. Its protein product is CASSGLQGATGELFF.

The chain carries TRBV6-2 or TRBV6-3 and TRBJ2-7, with 8 bases that match TRBD1. CDR1 and CDR2 from the germline V gene are MNHEY and SVGEGT. Germline trimming cut 2 bases from V and 4 bases from J; bases unmatched to any gene: 1. CDR3 length: 13 amino acids. The chain's CDR3 is CASSYRTGYEQYF. CDR3 bases: TGTGCCAGCAGTTACAGGACAGGGTACGAGCAGTACTTC.

The J gene is TRBJ2-5, the V gene TRBV20-1, with D possibly being TRBD2 (5 bases). The CDR3 has 13 amino acids. The germline gives CDR1 DFQATT, CDR2 SNEGSKA (reference sequence). Between the trimmed V and J ends, which lost 3 bases and 0 bases, there was a span of 8 bases. The chain's CDR3 is CSARLRDQETQYF. Written as DNA, the CDR3 is TGCAGTGCTAGGTTGCGGGACCAAGAGACCCAGTACTTC.

The chain uses TRBV6-6 and TRBJ2-2; 8 bases are shared with TRBD1. The CDR3 consists of 16 residues. The germline gives CDR1 MNHNY, CDR2 SVGAGI (reference sequence). V lost 5 bases to trimming and J lost 4 bases; unmatched junction nucleotides: 9. This chain's CDR3 is CASSPRTGPITGELFF. The DNA of the CDR3 is TGTGCCAGCAGTCCCAGGACAGGGCCGATCACCGGGGAGCTGTTTTTT.

The V gene is TRBV14, the J gene TRBJ2-3; 7 bases line up with TRBD2. This CDR3 is 15 amino acids long. CDR1 SGHDN and CDR2 FVKESK come from the germline V gene. Trimming cost V 2 bases and J 8 bases; bases outside gene matches: 10. CDR3 nucleotide sequence: TGTGCCAGCAGCCAATTTTCGGGGGGAAGCGGTACGCAGTATTTT. Protein sequence: CASSQFSGGSGTQYF.

This clonotype was found once. The J gene is TRBJ2-7, the V gene TRBV10-3; 7 bases line up with TRBD1. Germline lookup yields CDR1 ENHRY and CDR2 SYGVKD. The trim removed 6 bases at V and 4 bases at J, leaving 12 bases unmatched. The CDR3 is 15 amino acids. The CDR3 region is CAISDRGPQGYEQYF. CDR3 sequence (DNA): TGTGCCATCAGCGATAGGGGGCCACAGGGGTACGAGCAGTACTTC.

J is TRBJ2-3 and V is TRBV9, with a tentative D call TRBD2 (6 bases). The CDR3 runs 15 residues. Germline CDR1 SGDLS, CDR2 YYNGEE. V gave up 3 bases and J gave up 0 bases, with 11 bases separating them. The CDR3 region is CASSAGLSSTDTQYF. The DNA for the CDR3 is TGTGCCAGCAGCGCGGGACTTTCTAGCACAGATACGCAGTATTTT.

This sequence joins TRBV7-2 and TRBJ2-3, with D unresolved. The CDR3 contains 16 residues. The germline V gene encodes CDR1 SGHTA and CDR2 FQGNSA. The germline V and J ends were trimmed by 5 bases and 2 bases, with 17 bases remaining between them. The CDR3 bases are TGTGCCAGCAGCCCCAAAGTTTTCGGCCACACAGATACGCAGTATTTT. Its protein product is CASSPKVFGHTDTQYF.

This clonotype has just one count. This chain links TRBV28 with TRBJ1-1; D gene uncertain. Germline CDR1 and CDR2: MDHEN and SYDVKM. CDR3 length: 12 amino acids. V was pared by 6 bases and J by 2 bases, with 7 bases between. DNA of the CDR3: TGTGCCAGCAGCTGGAGTAACACTGAAGCTTTCTTT. Its translation: CASSWSNTEAFF.

The V call is TRBV27, the J call TRBJ2-6; D is perhaps TRBD1 (5 bases). The V and J ends lost 5 bases and 0 bases respectively, with 8 bases between them. The CDR3 contains 15 residues. The germline V gene encodes CDR1 MNHEY and CDR2 SMNVEV (reference sequence). The CDR3 region has the DNA TGTGCCAGCAGTGCAGGGAACTCTGGGGCCAACGTCCTGACTTTC. It specifies CASSAGNSGANVLTF.